What follows are 16 T cell receptor beta chains derived from one specimen sequenced in a study of siplizumab effects on memory and regulatory T cells. The table came from immunoSEQ multiplex PCR; TCRdb's copy has only in-frame clones and leaves some out. The sample shows approximately 110,000 clones, about 91% of them seen only once. Sequencing was done on a sample of Tregs sorted from blood. These receptors were taken from a human donor in good health.

This chain connects TRBV6-5 to TRBJ1-2, with 7 nucleotides matching TRBD1. V dropped 6 bases and J dropped 6; count of bases not matched to a gene: 7. The CDR3 runs 13 residues. Germline V CDR1 and CDR2: MNHEY, SVGAGI. CDR3 region: CASSLGQFDGYTF. CDR3 DNA sequence: TGTGCCAGCAGCCTGGGACAGTTCGATGGCTACACCTTC.

This chain uses TRBV7-9 with TRBJ1-4; 9 bases align to TRBD1. With V trimmed by 6 bases and J by 4 bases, 6 bases remained unmatched. Germline V gene data show CDR1 as SEHNR and CDR2 as FQNEAQ (reference sequence). The CDR3 extends over 15 amino acids. The CDR3 here is CASSRTGAHNEKLFF. In DNA form, the CDR3 reads TGTGCCAGCAGTCGGACAGGGGCCCATAATGAAAAACTGTTTTTT.

The rearrangement joins TRBV12-5 to TRBJ2-7; D tentatively reads TRBD1 or TRBD2 (5 bases each). Trimming stripped 0 bases from V and 5 bases from J, with 14 bases between. Germline V CDR1 and CDR2: LGHNT, FRNRAP. The CDR3 totals 15 residues. As DNA, the CDR3 is TGTGCTAGTGGTTTGGTAGGGACCCAGGTCGACGAGCAGTACTTC. Its protein is CASGLVGTQVDEQYF.

The rearrangement links TRBV6-6 to TRBJ1-1; D is uncertain. Germline assignment: CDR1 MNHNY and CDR2 SVGAGI (reference sequence). This CDR3 has 11 residues. V was pared by 6 bases and J by 11 bases, with 13 bases between. The CDR3 sequence is CASSGSRWAFF. The CDR3 nucleotides are TGTGCCAGCAGCGGAAGCCGGTGGGCTTTCTTT.

A single count supports this clone. CDR3 in amino acids: CASSPDRWATQYF. The DNA of the CDR3 is TGTGCCAGCAGCCCAGACAGGTGGGCTACGCAGTATTTT. This rearrangement joins TRBV9 to TRBJ2-3; perhaps TRBD1 as D (6 bases). Germline V gene lookup returns CDR1 SGDLS and CDR2 YYNGEE. The CDR3 consists of 13 residues. Trimming took off 4 bases at V and 8 bases at J, with 14 bases between the two ends.

The CDR3 sequence is CASTVDRNSNTEAFF. In DNA, the CDR3 is TGTGCCAGCACCGTAGACAGGAACTCGAACACTGAAGCTTTCTTT. This chain joins TRBV18 and TRBJ1-1; possible D gene TRBD1, 6 bases. Per germline, CDR1 KGHSH and CDR2 LQKENI. V was clipped by 8 bases and J by 1 base, with 17 bases between them. The CDR3 loop spans 15 amino acids. The entire variable domain, with the rest obtained from reference TRBV18 and TRBJ1-1, is as follows: NAGVMQNPRHLVRRRGQEARLRCSPMKGHSHVYWYRQLPEEGLKFMVYLQKENIIDESGMPKERFSAEFPKEGPSILRIQQVVRGDSAAYFCASTVDRNSNTEAFFGQGTRLTVV.

V usage is TRBV4-1 and J usage is TRBJ1-5; 7 bases agree with TRBD1. This CDR3 comprises 15 residues. The junction had 5 bases not matched to a gene; V was cut back by 3 bases and J by 3 bases. Germline lookup yields CDR1 MGHRA and CDR2 YSYEKL. CDR3 sequence reads: CASSQAGTVNQPQHF. CDR3 nucleotide sequence: TGCGCCAGCAGCCAGGCCGGGACAGTCAATCAGCCCCAGCATTTT.

The CDR3 DNA reads as TGTGCCAGCAGCGTAGCTATGGGAGCGAACACCGGGGAGCTGTTTTTT. It yields the protein CASSVAMGANTGELFF. The J gene is TRBJ2-2, the V gene TRBV9; tentatively, D is TRBD2 (5 bases). V lost 0 bases, J lost 0 bases, and 9 bases lay in between. The CDR3 covers 16 residues. From germline, CDR1 is SGDLS and CDR2 YYNGEE.

In nucleotides, the CDR3 is TGTGCCAGCAGTGCCACGGTTTGGGATGGCTACACCTTC. The encoded protein is CASSATVWDGYTF. The chain is built from TRBV5-4 and TRBJ1-2; D not certain. CDR1 is SGHNT, CDR2 YYREEE, per germline (reference sequence). The CDR3 contains 13 residues. Trimming stripped 5 bases from V and 6 bases from J, with 14 bases between.

The V call is TRBV27, the J call TRBJ1-5, with 9 positions matching TRBD1. There are 15 residues in the CDR3. Looked up from germline, CDR1 is MNHEY and CDR2 is SMNVEV (reference sequence). V lost 5 bases, J lost 5 bases, and 7 bases stayed unmatched. The CDR3: CASSKGQGWDQPQHF. The CDR3 region has the DNA TGTGCCAGCAGTAAGGGACAGGGTTGGGATCAGCCCCAGCATTTT.

The V and J genes are TRBV30 and TRBJ1-2; 9 bases line up with TRBD1. The germline V gene has CDR1 GTSNPN and CDR2 SVGIG (reference sequence). The CDR3 is made up of 13 amino acids. Trimming took 3 bases from V and 3 from J; bases not matched to a gene: 2. In DNA, the CDR3 is TGTGCCTGGAGCAGGGACAGGGACTATGGCTACACCTTC. Its translation: CAWSRDRDYGYTF. The full variable domain, rest sourced from reference TRBV30 and TRBJ1-2, is SQTIHQWPATLVQPVGSPLSLECTVEGTSNPNLYWYRQAAGRGLQLLFYSVGIGQISSEVPQNLSASRPQDRQFILSSKKLLLSDSGFYLCAWSRDRDYGYTFGSGTRLTVV.

V usage is TRBV4-2 and J usage is TRBJ2-2, with TRBD2 matching over 10 bases. The CDR3 has 19 amino acids. Germline CDR1 reads LGHNA; CDR2 reads YNFKEQ. V shed 3 bases and J 2 bases; nucleotides not matched to a gene: 12. In DNA form, the CDR3 reads TGTGCCAGCAGCCAGCTCCTACTAGCGGGACGCTTTAACACCGGGGAGCTGTTTTTT. This encodes CASSQLLLAGRFNTGELFF.

This sequence joins TRBV30 and TRBJ1-2; D remains ambiguous. In germline, CDR1 is GTSNPN, CDR2 SVGIG (reference sequence). Between the trimmed V and J ends, which lost 2 bases and 5 bases, there was a span of 9 bases. The CDR3 consists of 12 residues. The CDR3 bases are TGTGCCTGGAGTCAGGACTCATATGGCTACACCTTC. It encodes CAWSQDSYGYTF.

This chain joins TRBV9 and TRBJ2-5, with 8 bases matching TRBD2. Per germline, CDR1 SGDLS and CDR2 YYNGEE. The CDR3 is 14 residues long. V gave up 2 bases and J gave up 3 bases; unmatched junction bases: 3. CDR3 protein: CASSVGGAEETQYF. CDR3 sequence (DNA): TGTGCCAGCAGCGTCGGGGGGGCGGAAGAGACCCAGTACTTC.

The rearrangement uses TRBV6-5 and TRBJ2-7; TRBD1 is a possible D gene (6 bases). Trimming stripped 6 bases from V and 2 bases from J, with 14 bases between. This CDR3 contains 14 residues. CDR1 MNHEY and CDR2 SVGAGI come from the germline V gene. This chain's CDR3 is CASRNPDSTYEQYF. CDR3 coding DNA: TGTGCCAGCAGAAATCCGGACAGCACCTACGAGCAGTACTTC.

The V gene is TRBV27, the J gene TRBJ2-3, with no clear D. Deletions cut 9 bases from V and 3 bases from J, with 16 bases between. Germline V gene data show CDR1 as MNHEY and CDR2 as SMNVEV (reference sequence). CDR3 length: 14 residues. CDR3 protein: CASRRTWATDTQYF. CDR3 nucleotides: TGTGCCAGTCGAAGAACGTGGGCTACAGATACGCAGTATTTT.